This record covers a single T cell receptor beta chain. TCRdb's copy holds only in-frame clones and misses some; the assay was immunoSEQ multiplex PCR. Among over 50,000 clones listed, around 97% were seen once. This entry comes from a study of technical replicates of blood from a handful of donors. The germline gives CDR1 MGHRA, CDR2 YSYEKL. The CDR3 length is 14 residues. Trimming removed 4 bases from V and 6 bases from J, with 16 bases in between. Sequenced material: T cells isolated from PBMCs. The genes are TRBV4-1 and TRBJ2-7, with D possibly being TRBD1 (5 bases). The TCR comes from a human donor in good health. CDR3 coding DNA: TGCGCCAGCAGCCTTTACATGGAGCAGGGCGAGCAGTACTTC. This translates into CASSLYMEQGEQYF.